Below are 14 T cell receptor beta chains sequenced from a single sample in a study of blood T cell repertoires in COVID-19. Generated by immunoSEQ multiplex PCR, the TCRdb table keeps only in-frame clones and is missing some. The sample lists a few hundred thousand clones, 65% to 85% occurring once. Sequencing input: peripheral blood. These receptors came from a young woman who had recovered from COVID-19.

This chain links TRBV21-1 with TRBJ2-1; the table's D gene call, TRBD2, was not cross checked with the DNA. TRBV21-1 is noted as a pseudogene. The CDR3 extends over 18 amino acids. This CDR3 reads CASSKGRPQGSSYNEQFF. DNA for the CDR3: TGTGCCAGCAGCAAAGGCCGGCCCCAAGGGAGCTCCTACAATGAGCAGTTCTTC.

The rearrangement links TRBV28 to TRBJ2-7, with a tentative D call TRBD1 (6 bases). V lost 10 bases and J lost 1, with 14 bases in between. Germline V gene lookup returns CDR1 MDHEN and CDR2 SYDVKM. This CDR3 spans 13 amino acids. Here the CDR3 reads CATEDSRSYEQYF. The CDR3 DNA reads TGTGCCACGGAGGACAGTAGGTCCTACGAGCAGTACTTC.

The chain employs TRBV6-5 and TRBJ1-2; D is unresolved. Germline-derived CDR1 and CDR2 are MNHEY and SVGAGI. V lost 2 bases and J 9 bases, leaving 13 bases between the germline ends. CDR3 length: 13 amino acids. For the CDR3, the DNA is TGTGCCAGCAGTTACCCCCCCGGAGTAAGCTACACCTTC. Encoded protein: CASSYPPGVSYTF.

This chain's CDR3 is CASSGTGSGASSGTQYF. Written as DNA, the CDR3 is TGTGCCAGCAGTGGGACAGGGAGCGGCGCCTCTAGTGGGACCCAGTACTTC. The chain joins TRBV6-1 to TRBJ2-5; 8 bases map to TRBD1. The V and J ends lost 4 bases and 7 bases, in that order; junction bases with no gene match: 17. Germline V gene lookup returns CDR1 MNHNS and CDR2 SASEGT. The CDR3 totals 17 residues.

J is TRBJ2-3 and V is TRBV7-3, with TRBD2 matching over 9 bases. Looked up from germline, CDR1 is SGHTA and CDR2 is FQGTGA. CDR3 length: 17 residues. V lost 0 bases and J lost 5; bases outside the gene matches: 9. CDR3 in DNA: TGTGCCAGCAGCTTAACTGGGCTAGCGGGACCCAAAGATACGCAGTATTTT. It codes for CASSLTGLAGPKDTQYF.

This clone was seen only once. The same CDR3 also results from other DNA sequences found in this sample. The chain links TRBV5-1 to TRBJ2-2, with a weak D call TRBD1 (6 bases). CDR3 length: 15 residues. V lost 4 bases to trimming and J lost 5 bases, with 15 bases between them. The germline V gene encodes CDR1 SGHRS and CDR2 YFSETQ. The chain's CDR3 is CASSLGTPGTGELFF. In DNA, the CDR3 is TGCGCCAGCAGCCTCGGGACACCGGGGACCGGGGAGCTGTTTTTT.

The gene calls are TRBV5-1 and TRBJ1-1, with D perhaps matching TRBD1 (6 bases). The V end lost 0 bases, the J end lost 7 bases, and 16 bases lay between the germline ends. The CDR3 runs to 15 residues. The germline V gene has CDR1 SGHRS and CDR2 YFSETQ. The CDR3, as DNA: TGCGCCAGCAGCTTGGCCTCGACAGGAACAAATGAAGCTTTCTTT. It yields the protein CASSLASTGTNEAFF. The full variable domain, rest sourced from reference TRBV5-1 and TRBJ1-1, is KAGVTQTPRYLIKTRGQQVTLSCSPISGHRSVSWYQQTPGQGLQFLFEYFSETQRNKGNFPGRFSGRQFSNSRSEMNVSTLELGDSALYLCASSLASTGTNEAFFGQGTRLTVV.

This sequence joins TRBV5-1 and TRBJ2-3; 8 bases are a match to TRBD2. V shed 2 bases and J 5 bases; nucleotides not matched to a gene: 4. Germline-derived CDR1 and CDR2 are SGHRS and YFSETQ. The CDR3 length is 14 residues. CDR3 DNA sequence: TGCGCCAGCAGCTTTAGCGGGATCGGAGATACGCAGTATTTT. This sequence encodes CASSFSGIGDTQYF.

Regarding this clone: The junction and the germline gene differ at one end; a read error may be behind it. In nucleotides, the CDR3 is TGTGCCAGCAACTTAGGGGGGACAGGGTCGGGCTCACCCCTCCACTTT. Protein sequence: CASNLGGTGSGSPLHF. The V call is TRBV7-2, the J call TRBJ1-6, with TRBD1 identical over 9 bases. Germline CDR1 SGHTA, CDR2 FQGNSA. This CDR3 has 16 residues.

This chain links TRBV29-1 with TRBJ2-1; D call uncertain. The CDR3 loop spans 13 amino acids. Germline lookup yields CDR1 SQVTM and CDR2 ANQGSEA. V lost 8 bases and J 0 bases, leaving 11 bases between the germline ends. CDR3 coding DNA: TGCAGCTTTCGGGTACCCTCCTACAATGAGCAGTTCTTC. This codes for CSFRVPSYNEQFF.

The chain employs TRBV9 and TRBJ2-2, with 10 nucleotides matching TRBD1. With 3 bases clipped from V and 5 bases from J, the junction kept 7 bases outside the gene matches. This CDR3 has 16 residues. Germline CDR1 reads SGDLS; CDR2 reads YYNGEE. DNA for the CDR3: TGTGCCAGCAGCGACGAAGGGGACAGGGGAACCGGGGAGCTGTTTTTT. This codes for CASSDEGDRGTGELFF.

The chain joins TRBV6-5 to TRBJ1-6; TRBD1 matches at 8 bases. In germline, CDR1 is MNHEY, CDR2 SVGAGI. This CDR3 comprises 15 residues. V lost 2 bases and J lost 10; bases outside the gene matches: 7. Here the CDR3 reads CASSYGRGHGSPLHF. The DNA for the CDR3 is TGTGCCAGCAGTTACGGCAGGGGGCACGGCTCACCCCTCCACTTT.

The rearrangement links TRBV19 to TRBJ2-7; 9 nucleotides line up with TRBD2. The V gene's germline CDR1 is LNHDA and CDR2 SQIVND (reference sequence). The ends lost 3 bases at V and 4 bases at J; junction bases unmatched: 13. The CDR3 consists of 17 residues. Here the CDR3 DNA reads TGTGCCAGTAGTATGGAGTCGGCGGGAGGGCCCAAGTACGAGCAGTACTTC. Protein sequence: CASSMESAGGPKYEQYF.

V and J are TRBV10-3 and TRBJ1-1; 12 bases fit TRBD1. CDR1 ENHRY and CDR2 SYGVKD come from the germline V gene. The V and J ends lost 4 bases and 4 bases, in that order; junction bases with no gene match: 13. The CDR3 has 18 amino acids. The CDR3 loop reads CAISATGTGGIASTEAFF. The CDR3 nucleotides read TGTGCCATCAGTGCAACCGGGACAGGGGGCATTGCGAGCACTGAAGCTTTCTTT.